This T cell receptor beta chain emerged from a study of identical twins. Trimming took 3 bases from V and 3 from J; bases not matched to a gene: 4. Germline V gene data show CDR1 as SGHTA and CDR2 as FQGNSA. The CDR3 extends over 14 amino acids. Template switching supplied a universal primer site; unique molecular identifiers were carried on the cDNA. TCRdb re-called the 5' RACE reads with MiXCR, one entry per CDR3 protein. The sample yields 450,000 or so distinct CDR3 sequences, approximately 15% seen once. Study results and caveats: Insertions were fewer in abundant cord blood beta clonotypes, whereas memory repertoires showed none of this pattern. Invariant T cells like MAIT and iNKT could partly confound the zero-insertion analyses.

This clonotype was seen a few times. What it recognizes is unknown. These data were also filed under a second study, of yellow fever vaccine responses in identical twins.

The source is a woman under 30 in good health. The sequencing input was CD4+ T cells sorted from blood. This chain joins TRBV7-2 and TRBJ2-5, with 7 bases identical to TRBD1. CDR3 coding DNA: TGTGCCAGCAGCTTGGACAGGCAGGAAGAGACCCAGTACTTC. Translated: CASSLDRQEETQYF.